The clone carrying this T cell receptor (beta chain) was seen more than once but under ten times. Its antigen is as yet unknown. Germline CDR1 reads SGHTA; CDR2 reads FQGNSA. Trimming left V 1 base short and J 5 bases short, with 11 bases between. This CDR3 spans 14 amino acids. The data were taken from a study of shared clonotypes between healthy human individuals. It was at deep level that the assay was run. An even split of each subset's genomic DNA across several immunoSEQ plates was performed. Original data processing: Junction-only immunoSEQ sequences carried no quality scores, so filtering differed. Assay: immunoSEQ multiplex PCR; the TCRdb copy retains only in-frame clones and omits some. V and J calls and clone size are as listed in that table; D and trimming were resolved from the DNA. The data hold a few hundred thousand clones, with around 77% observed a single time. General observations from the study: Collection of samples was limited to blood; tissue repertoires likely differ.

This TCR was recovered from a woman aged 40-49 years in good health. Some clones in this sample may be carry-over from other donors' samples. The chain joins TRBV7-2 to TRBJ1-1; no firm D call. Sequencing was performed on PBMCs. CDR3 loop: CASSLDSSGTEAFF. As DNA, the CDR3 is TGTGCCAGCAGCTTAGATTCATCCGGGACTGAAGCTTTCTTT.